This passage covers 32 T cell receptor beta chains from one sample sequenced in a study of read filtering for tumor transcriptome and immune sequencing. The library was built from roughly 400 ng RNA with molecular barcoded adaptors for alpha/delta and beta/gamma chains. A single record per CDR3 protein comes from TCRdb applying MiXCR to the reads. In the table there are tens of thousands of distinct CDR3 sequences, over 9.5% of which are singletons. The sample comprised a population of CD138-negative cells sorted from bone marrow. These receptors were obtained from a donor at least 40 years old with multiple myeloma.

This clonotype was seen a few times. A much larger clonotype is one base distant, so this may be a read error. This chain's CDR3 is CASSLEGSYSEQFF. Written as DNA, the CDR3 is TGTGCCAGCAGCTTAGAGGGTTCCTACAGTGAGCAGTTCTTC. The chain has TRBV7-2 and TRBJ2-1; D is unclear. Germline CDR1 SGHTA, CDR2 FQGNSA. The CDR3 contains 14 residues.

About this clonotype itself: Given a much more abundant clone one base away, this may be a read error. The V call is TRBV5-6, the J call TRBJ1-2, with D unresolved. CDR1 SGHDT and CDR2 YYEEEE come from the germline V gene. V was trimmed by 7 bases and J by 6 bases, leaving 10 bases between them. The CDR3 is 11 residues long. Here the CDR3 DNA reads TGTGCCAGCCGCTCGACCGATGGCTACACCTTC. Protein sequence: CASRSTDGYTF. Full variable domain (missing parts from reference TRBV5-6 and TRBJ1-2): DAGVTQSPTHLIKTRGQQVTLRCSPKSGHDTVSWYQQALGQGPQFIFQYYEEEERQRGNFPDRFSGHQFPNYSSELNVNALLLGDSALYLCASRSTDGYTFGSGTRLTVV.

This clonotype occurred many times. The V call is TRBV2, the J call TRBJ1-1; a weak D match, TRBD1 (6 bases). This CDR3 spans 13 amino acids. Between the trimmed V and J ends, which lost 7 bases and 10 bases, there was a span of 19 bases. CDR1 is SNHLY, CDR2 FYNNEI, per germline. The CDR3 protein is CASMGVRGPGAFF. CDR3 coding DNA: TGTGCCAGCATGGGGGTCAGGGGCCCCGGAGCTTTCTTT.

Many counts were recorded for this clonotype. The J gene is TRBJ2-6, the V gene TRBV4-2; D unresolved. The length of the CDR3 is 16 residues. V was clipped by 4 bases and J by 1 base, with 11 bases between them. Germline V lookup: CDR1 LGHNA, CDR2 YNFKEQ. The CDR3 region has the DNA TGTGCCAGCAGCCGGCTCAAGCAGTCTGGGGCCAACGTCCTGACTTTC. It encodes CASSRLKQSGANVLTF.

This clonotype was observed a handful of times. Given a much more abundant clone one base away, this may be a read error. The V gene is TRBV28, the J gene TRBJ1-2; a weak D match, TRBD1 (6 bases). Trimming pared 5 bases from V and 0 bases from J, leaving 10 bases between. The CDR3 extends over 14 amino acids. Germline CDR1 is MDHEN and CDR2 is SYDVKM. The CDR3 DNA sequence: TGTGCCAGCAGTGTGGGGGGCGCTAACTATGGCTACACCTTC. This sequence encodes CASSVGGANYGYTF.

This clonotype was counted at least ten times. J is TRBJ1-2 and V is TRBV28; D might be TRBD1 (5 bases). Trimming stripped 4 bases from V and 10 bases from J, with 13 bases between. CDR1 is MDHEN, CDR2 SYDVKM, per germline. The CDR3 is made up of 12 amino acids. Here the CDR3 reads CASSSFKGSYTF. The CDR3 DNA sequence: TGTGCCAGCAGTTCATTCAAGGGGTCCTACACCTTC.

This clonotype was found many times. The V and J genes are TRBV7-9 and TRBJ2-1, with 9 positions matching TRBD1. V dropped 5 bases and J dropped 4; count of bases not matched to a gene: 6. CDR3 length equals 15 residues. Germline V gene data show CDR1 as SEHNR and CDR2 as FQNEAQ (reference sequence). CDR3 in amino acids: CASSTGTGSYNEQFF. The CDR3 bases are TGTGCCAGCAGCACCGGGACAGGGTCTTACAATGAGCAGTTCTTC. Together with reference TRBV7-9 and TRBJ2-1, the CDR3 gives the full variable domain: DTGVSQNPRHKITKRGQNVTFRCDPISEHNRLYWYRQTLGQGPEFLTYFQNEAQLEKSRLLSDRFSAERPKGSFSTLEIQRTEQGDSAMYLCASSTGTGSYNEQFFGPGTRLTVL.

This clonotype was observed a single time. A much more abundant neighbour one base away suggests this may be a read error. This likely comes from a read error, as the CDR3 has no conserved phenylalanine or tryptophan at its end. The V gene is TRBV4-1, the J gene TRBJ1-5, with 9 bases identical to TRBD1. V dropped 0 bases and J dropped 6; count of bases not matched to a gene: 6. The germline gives CDR1 MGHRA, CDR2 YSYEKL. There are 16 residues in the CDR3. The chain's CDR3 is CASSQDPGQGTQPQHL. CDR3 sequence (DNA): TGCGCCAGCAGCCAAGATCCCGGACAGGGGACTCAGCCCCAGCATCTT.

This clonotype has at least ten counts. This chain links TRBV7-2 with TRBJ2-1; D call uncertain. The CDR3 is 15 residues long. Germline loops: CDR1 SGHTA, CDR2 FQGNSA. V was trimmed by 7 bases and J by 4 bases, leaving 17 bases between them. The chain's CDR3 is CASNTGSNLYNEQFF. CDR3 coding DNA: TGTGCCAGCAACACGGGCAGTAATCTTTACAATGAGCAGTTCTTC. Complete variable domain (other parts from reference TRBV7-2 and TRBJ2-1): GAGVSQSPSNKVTEKGKDVELRCDPISGHTALYWYRQSLGQGLEFLIYFQGNSAPDKSGLPSDRFSAERTGGSVSTLTIQRTQQEDSAVYLCASNTGSNLYNEQFFGPGTRLTVL.

This clonotype was picked up many times. V and J are TRBV27 and TRBJ1-4, with TRBD1 identical over 10 bases. V shed 4 bases, J shed 5 bases, and the junction held 4 bases outside the gene matches. There are 15 residues in the CDR3. Germline values: CDR1 MNHEY, CDR2 SMNVEV (reference sequence). The CDR3 DNA is TGTGCCAGCAGTTGGGACAGGGGCGACAATGAAAAACTGTTTTTT. Translated, it gives CASSWDRGDNEKLFF.

This clonotype was seen at least ten times. V and J are TRBV2 and TRBJ1-2, with no clear D. Trimming removed 6 bases from V and 5 bases from J, with 16 bases in between. Per the germline V gene, CDR1 is SNHLY and CDR2 is FYNNEI. The length of the CDR3 is 14 residues. The CDR3 nucleotides read TGTGCCAGCAGATTTTTTGTGGCCAAATATGGCTACACCTTC. It is translated as CASRFFVAKYGYTF.

This clonotype was found many times. The chain links TRBV20-1 to TRBJ1-5, with TRBD1 identical over 8 bases. V was pared by 5 bases and J by 9 bases, with 9 bases of the junction left unmatched. CDR3 length: 13 amino acids. The germline gives CDR1 DFQATT, CDR2 SNEGSKA (reference sequence). The DNA of the CDR3 is TGCAGTGCTTTCGGACAGGGATTCGGGCCCCAGCATTTT. Encoded protein: CSAFGQGFGPQHF.

This clonotype was picked up many times. V is TRBV12-3 or TRBV12-4 and J is TRBJ2-3, with D hard to call. This CDR3 spans 13 amino acids. Trimming took off 3 bases at V and 2 bases at J, with 6 bases between the two ends. The CDR3 reads CASSFLDTDTQYF. CDR3 DNA: TGTGCCAGCAGTTTTCTGGACACAGATACGCAGTATTTT.

This clonotype was counted many times. V usage is TRBV6-5 and J usage is TRBJ2-1, with D tentatively TRBD1 or TRBD2 (5 bases each). V lost 8 bases to trimming and J lost 9 bases, with 14 bases between them. The CDR3 loop spans 12 amino acids. Germline lookup yields CDR1 MNHEY and CDR2 SVGAGI. The CDR3 DNA is TGTGCCAGCTGGGACCTCGGATCTGAGCAGTTCTTC. Residues: CASWDLGSEQFF.

This clonotype was counted at least ten times. The chain has TRBV11-2 and TRBJ2-3, with TRBD1 matching over 8 bases. This CDR3 contains 15 residues. Trimming at V came to 1 base and at J to 6 bases, leaving 6 bases not matched to a gene. CDR1 is SGHAT, CDR2 FQNNGV, per germline. For the CDR3, the DNA is TGTGCCAGCAGCTTAGTTGCAGGGGGCATGGATACGCAGTATTTT. Its protein product is CASSLVAGGMDTQYF.

This clonotype was found many times. The rearrangement joins TRBV28 to TRBJ2-1; maybe TRBD2 (5 bases). V lost 5 bases, J lost 9 bases, and 5 bases lay in between. The CDR3 totals 10 residues. CDR1 and CDR2 (germline): MDHEN, SYDVKM. CDR3 protein: CASSGSEQFF. The CDR3 nucleotides are TGTGCCAGCAGTGGGAGTGAGCAGTTCTTC.

This clonotype was picked up many times. This chain connects TRBV29-1 to TRBJ2-3; possible D gene TRBD2, 5 bases. Germline CDR1 reads SQVTM; CDR2 reads ANQGSEA. The germline V and J ends were trimmed by 8 bases and 7 bases, with 13 bases remaining between them. The CDR3 is 11 amino acids. CDR3 DNA: TGCAGCTCAAGCGGCGCTAATACGCAGTATTTT. It codes for CSSSGANTQYF.

This clonotype was detected many times. The chain joins TRBV18 to TRBJ2-3; 7 bases agree with TRBD1. Germline-derived CDR1 and CDR2 are KGHSH and LQKENI. This CDR3 is built from 15 residues. V shed 3 bases and J 3 bases; nucleotides not matched to a gene: 6. Here the CDR3 reads CASSPGQAGTDTQYF. The CDR3 DNA reads as TGTGCCAGCTCACCCGGACAGGCCGGGACAGATACGCAGTATTTT.

Concerning this clonotype: A read error may be the cause here, since a much bigger clone is one base away. The genes are TRBV6-5 and TRBJ2-7, with TRBD1 as a possible D gene (5 bases). Per germline, CDR1 MNHEY and CDR2 SVGAGI. CDR3 length equals 14 residues. Deletions cut 0 bases from V and 3 bases from J, with 9 bases between. In DNA, the CDR3 is TGTGCCAGCAGTTACTCAGTCCAGGGCTACGAGCAGTACTTC. It specifies CASSYSVQGYEQYF.

The rearrangement uses TRBV28 and TRBJ2-3, with D unresolved. CDR3 size: 13 residues. V lost 2 bases to trimming and J lost 2 bases, with 5 bases between them. CDR1 and CDR2 (germline): MDHEN, SYDVKM. CDR3 in amino acids: CASSLSITDTQYF. The CDR3 nucleotides read TGTGCCAGCAGTTTAAGTATCACAGATACGCAGTATTTT.

The sample holds many counts of this clonotype. This rearrangement joins TRBV6-6 to TRBJ2-7; the match to TRBD1 covers 7 bases. The germline V gene encodes CDR1 MNHNY and CDR2 SVGAGI (reference sequence). Trimming cost V 5 bases and J 2 bases; bases outside gene matches: 3. This CDR3 is built from 13 residues. CDR3 sequence: CASSHGQAYEQYF. For the CDR3, the DNA is TGTGCCAGCAGTCATGGACAGGCCTACGAGCAGTACTTC.

The chain uses TRBV10-3 and TRBJ2-3; D may correspond to TRBD1 or TRBD2 (5 bases each). Germline CDR1 is ENHRY and CDR2 is SYGVKD. V lost 6 bases and J lost 0, with 7 bases in between. The CDR3 totals 13 residues. The CDR3 protein is CAIRGPSTDTQYF. In DNA, the CDR3 is TGTGCCATCAGGGGACCCAGCACAGATACGCAGTATTTT.

As for this clonotype: An end of the junction does not agree with germline; a read error may underlie this. The rearrangement links TRBV11-1 to TRBJ2-1; 8 bases are a match to TRBD2. The CDR3 has 15 residues. From germline, CDR1 is SGHAT and CDR2 FQDESV (reference sequence). This chain's CDR3 is CASSWGAGGYSEQFF. The CDR3 DNA reads TGTGCCAGCAGCTGGGGGGCGGGGGGATACAGTGAGCAGTTCTTC.

This clonotype appeared many times. The chain is built from TRBV5-1 and TRBJ2-3; weak D call: TRBD2 (6 bases). Germline lookup yields CDR1 SGHRS and CDR2 YFSETQ. The CDR3 extends over 16 amino acids. Trimming stripped 1 base from V and 2 bases from J, with 14 bases between. CDR3 in amino acids: CASSLFGDLTTDTQYF. The CDR3 region has the DNA TGCGCCAGCAGCTTGTTTGGGGACTTGACCACAGATACGCAGTATTTT.

This clonotype has more than one count but fewer than ten. A single base separates this from a much larger clone, so it may be a read error. The V call is TRBV11-2, the J call TRBJ2-7; perhaps TRBD1 as D (5 bases). This CDR3 is built from 14 residues. Germline V gives CDR1 SGHAT, CDR2 FQNNGV. CDR3 region: CTSSHRQISYEQYF. As DNA, the CDR3 is TGTACCAGCAGCCACAGACAGATCTCCTACGAGCAGTACTTC.

Remarks on this clonotype: A much larger clone differs by one base, so this may be a read error. The CDR3 loop reads CASGLVRQPNTGAFF. The CDR3 nucleotides read TGTGCTAGTGGTTTGGTTCGGCAGCCCAACACTGGAGCTTTCTTT. This rearrangement joins TRBV12-3 or TRBV12-4 to TRBJ1-1; D remains ambiguous. CDR3 length: 15 amino acids.

The sample holds many counts of this clonotype. The V call is TRBV28, the J call TRBJ2-7; no clear D. This CDR3 has 15 residues. Germline CDR1 MDHEN, CDR2 SYDVKM. V dropped 3 bases and J dropped 2 bases, with 14 bases sitting between them. Here the CDR3 DNA reads TGTGCCAGCAGTTTGGACGGGCCTCAGACCTACGAGCAGTACTTC. As protein: CASSLDGPQTYEQYF.

This clonotype was found many times. This rearrangement joins TRBV7-2 to TRBJ2-2; a weak D match, TRBD1 (6 bases). This CDR3 comprises 14 residues. Germline V lookup: CDR1 SGHTA, CDR2 FQGNSA. Between the trimmed V and J ends, which lost 5 bases and 6 bases, there was a span of 13 bases. The DNA of the CDR3 is TGTGCCAGCAGCCGAGGGGGAGAGGCCGGGGAGCTGTTTTTT. Protein product: CASSRGGEAGELFF.

This clonotype was seen ten or more times. The V and J genes are TRBV29-1 and TRBJ2-3, with 7 bases that match TRBD1. Germline trimming cut 5 bases from V and 6 bases from J; bases unmatched to any gene: 11. The CDR3 consists of 14 residues. CDR1 and CDR2 (germline): SQVTM, ANQGSEA. The CDR3 nucleotides read TGCAGCGTTAGACAGGGCGGGTATTCGGATACGCAGTATTTT. Amino acid sequence: CSVRQGGYSDTQYF.

This clonotype was recorded many times. This chain links TRBV13 with TRBJ2-1, with D possibly matching TRBD1 (6 bases). Germline V gene lookup returns CDR1 PRHDT and CDR2 FYEKMQ (reference sequence). Between the trimmed V and J ends, which lost 4 bases and 5 bases, there was a span of 9 bases. The CDR3 contains 13 residues. The DNA for the CDR3 is TGTGCCAGCAGCTCTGACAGGAACAATGAGCAGTTCTTC. The encoded protein is CASSSDRNNEQFF.

A word on this clonotype: This likely came from a read error, as a far larger clone is one base away. The chain uses TRBV7-2 and TRBJ2-7; possible D gene TRBD2, 5 bases. The CDR3 loop spans 14 amino acids. The V and J ends lost 2 bases and 2 bases respectively, with 10 bases between them. Looked up from germline, CDR1 is SGHTA and CDR2 is FQGNSA. CDR3 amino acids: CASSLTDCAYEQYF. In DNA form, the CDR3 reads TGTGCCAGCAGCTTAACGGACTGCGCCTACGAGCAGTACTTC.

This clonotype was counted at least ten times. This sequence joins TRBV6-2 or TRBV6-3 and TRBJ1-1; D is ambiguous. CDR1 MNHEY and CDR2 SVGEGT come from the germline V gene. Trimming removed 6 bases from V and 7 bases from J, with 12 bases in between. The CDR3 is 12 amino acids. In nucleotides, the CDR3 is TGTGCCAGCAGCCAAAACAGAATTGAAGCTTTCTTT. Translated: CASSQNRIEAFF.